One and the same sample provided the 18 T cell receptor beta chains below, sequenced in a study of Graves' ophthalmopathy and Graves' hyperthyroidism. Amplification of TCR beta CDR3 regions used RNA transcripts. RT-PCR was first run with HTBI primers, then multiplex PCR in a second round. Using its own MiXCR run on the multiplex PCR reads, TCRdb lists one record per CDR3 protein. This sample has some 400,000 distinct CDR3 sequences; 18% occur once, and the top ten carry around 1.5%. The sample comprised peripheral blood. These receptors were collected from a woman between 18 and 29 years old with Graves' ophthalmopathy.

This clonotype has a count of ten or more. The V and J genes are TRBV10-1 and TRBJ2-2; D possibly matches TRBD1 or TRBD2 (6 bases each). Germline CDR1 and CDR2: WNHNN and SYGVQD (reference sequence). V was cut by 2 bases and J by 7 bases, with 11 bases left in between. CDR3 length: 14 residues. CDR3 in amino acids: CASSERGLGGELFF. Here the CDR3 DNA reads TGCGCCAGCAGTGAGCGGGGGCTGGGCGGGGAGCTGTTTTTT.

In its sample, this clonotype was seen many times. The CDR3 DNA follows: TGTGCCAGCAGCCCTAGGATGGGGACCGGGGAGCTGTTTTTT. Translation: CASSPRMGTGELFF. This chain joins TRBV11-1 and TRBJ2-2; D is undetermined. Germline lookup yields CDR1 SGHAT and CDR2 FQDESV (reference sequence). Trimming took 5 bases from V and 5 from J, leaving 12 bases between them. CDR3 length: 14 residues. The whole variable domain, filled in from reference TRBV11-1 and TRBJ2-2, reads EAEVAQSPRYKITEKSQAVAFWCDPISGHATLYWYRQILGQGPELLVQFQDESVVDDSQLPKDRFSAERLKGVDSTLKIQPAELGDSAMYLCASSPRMGTGELFFGEGSRLTVL.

This clonotype came up a few times. The gene calls are TRBV6-1 and TRBJ2-7; 8 bases are a match to TRBD1. The CDR3 has 14 amino acids. Trimming at V came to 6 bases and at J to 4 bases, leaving 8 bases not matched to a gene. From germline, CDR1 is MNHNS and CDR2 SASEGT. CDR3 DNA: TGTGCCAGCAGGGACCAGGGGGCTTTGTACGAGCAGTACTTC. Encoded protein: CASRDQGALYEQYF.

There are a few counts of this clonotype. The J gene is TRBJ1-2, the V gene TRBV12-3 or TRBV12-4; D is uncertain. Trimming removed 8 bases from V and 6 bases from J, with 16 bases in between. This CDR3 spans 13 amino acids. The CDR3 nucleotides read TGTGCCAGCGGTATTGGGCCCCAGGATGGCTACACCTTC. Its translation: CASGIGPQDGYTF.

This clonotype has ten or more counts. J is TRBJ2-7 and V is TRBV12-3 or TRBV12-4; 16 bases align to TRBD2. The CDR3 loop spans 18 amino acids. After removal of 1 base from V and 5 bases from J, the junction contained 8 bases not matched to a gene. The CDR3 DNA follows: TGTGCCAGCAGTTTAGTGTCGGGACTAGCGGGAGGGATGAACGAGCAGTACTTC. Translation gives CASSLVSGLAGGMNEQYF.

Ten or more counts support this clonotype. CDR3: CASSSDSFSGQYF. The CDR3 nucleotides read TGTGCCAGCAGTTCCGACAGTTTTAGTGGGCAGTACTTC. The J gene is TRBJ2-7, the V gene TRBV6-6; the D gene is possibly TRBD1 (5 bases). The CDR3 has 13 residues. V was pared by 4 bases and J by 9 bases, with 16 bases between. Germline V gene sequence: CDR1 MNHNY, CDR2 SVGAGI (reference sequence).

The chain joins TRBV28 to TRBJ1-5; 12 bases fit TRBD1. V lost 3 bases and J lost 4; bases outside the gene matches: 10. Germline CDR1 reads MDHEN; CDR2 reads SYDVKM. This CDR3 comprises 18 residues. The CDR3 reads CASSLGTGGYVRNQPQHF. DNA for the CDR3: TGTGCCAGCAGTTTGGGGACAGGGGGCTATGTTAGGAATCAGCCCCAGCATTTT.

This clonotype was observed once. The chain recombines TRBV9 with TRBJ2-7, with 7 nucleotides matching TRBD2. CDR1 is SGDLS and CDR2 is YYNGEE in the germline V gene. The J segment lost 2 bases and the V segment lost 1 base, leaving 3 bases of the junction unmatched. The CDR3 spans 14 residues. The CDR3 nucleotides read TGTGCCAGCAGCGTACTAGCGGAGACCTACGAGCAGTACTTC. Translated, it gives CASSVLAETYEQYF.

Many counts were recorded for this clonotype. This chain links TRBV11-2 with TRBJ2-7, with unresolved D. The CDR3 extends over 14 amino acids. V lost 8 bases, J lost 0 bases, and 14 bases lay in between. CDR1 and CDR2 (germline): SGHAT, FQNNGV. CDR3 nucleotides: TGTGCCAGCCAGCTGGACGGCCACTCCTACGAGCAGTACTTC. This codes for CASQLDGHSYEQYF. Looking up the rest from reference TRBV11-2 and TRBJ2-7 gives the full variable domain: EAGVAQSPRYKIIEKRQSVAFWCNPISGHATLYWYQQILGQGPKLLIQFQNNGVVDDSQLPKDRFSAERLKGVDSTLKIQPAKLEDSAVYLCASQLDGHSYEQYFGPGTRLTVT.

This clonotype was picked up many times. The V call is TRBV7-2, the J call TRBJ2-7, with a tentative D call TRBD2 (7 bases). The germline gives CDR1 SGHTA, CDR2 FQGNSA. There are 15 residues in the CDR3. V shed 5 bases and J shed 3 bases, with 17 bases lying between them. The CDR3 loop reads CASSPFGGLHYEQYF. The CDR3 bases are TGTGCCAGCAGCCCTTTCGGGGGGCTACACTACGAGCAGTACTTC.

This clonotype was detected ten times or more. The V call is TRBV19, the J call TRBJ2-5; D call uncertain. V was pared by 6 bases and J by 5 bases, with 10 bases between. Germline assignment: CDR1 LNHDA and CDR2 SQIVND (reference sequence). CDR3 size: 12 residues. The CDR3 DNA follows: TGTGCCAGTAGAGGCTTTCGTGAGACCCAGTACTTC. Protein sequence: CASRGFRETQYF.

This clonotype was seen only a few times. The chain links TRBV7-2 to TRBJ2-5; TRBD1 agrees at 9 bases. Germline V gene sequence: CDR1 SGHTA, CDR2 FQGNSA. The CDR3 is 14 amino acids. V shed 4 bases, J shed 5 bases, and the junction held 5 bases outside the gene matches. The chain's CDR3 is CASSSGTGRETQYF. DNA for the CDR3: TGTGCCAGCAGCTCCGGGACAGGGCGTGAGACCCAGTACTTC. The full variable domain, its missing parts supplied by reference TRBV7-2 and TRBJ2-5, is GAGVSQSPSNKVTEKGKDVELRCDPISGHTALYWYRQSLGQGLEFLIYFQGNSAPDKSGLPSDRFSAERTGGSVSTLTIQRTQQEDSAVYLCASSSGTGRETQYFGPGTRLLVL.

In this sample, this clonotype turned up many times. V gene TRBV11-2 combines with J gene TRBJ2-2, with D possibly being TRBD2 (6 bases). CDR1 is SGHAT and CDR2 is FQNNGV in the germline V gene. Deletions cut 0 bases from V and 8 bases from J, with 22 bases between. CDR3 length equals 18 residues. The CDR3 nucleotides are TGTGCCAGCAGCTTAGACTCAGGAGGGACGGCAACTTGGGGGGAGCTGTTTTTT. The encoded protein is CASSLDSGGTATWGELFF. Looking up the rest from reference TRBV11-2 and TRBJ2-2 gives the full variable domain: EAGVAQSPRYKIIEKRQSVAFWCNPISGHATLYWYQQILGQGPKLLIQFQNNGVVDDSQLPKDRFSAERLKGVDSTLKIQPAKLEDSAVYLCASSLDSGGTATWGELFFGEGSRLTVL.

This clonotype has more than one count but fewer than ten. The rearrangement joins TRBV6-1 to TRBJ2-4, with a tentative D call TRBD1 (6 bases). The length of the CDR3 is 13 residues. The germline V gene has CDR1 MNHNS and CDR2 SASEGT. V lost 6 bases, J lost 8 bases, and 14 bases lay in between. The CDR3 DNA reads as TGTGCCAGCAGCCCCAGGGGCGCGGACATTCAGTACTTC. Residues: CASSPRGADIQYF.

This clonotype showed up many times. V is TRBV29-1 and J is TRBJ1-1; weak D call: TRBD1 (6 bases). Trimming removed 2 bases from V and 5 bases from J, with 18 bases in between. The CDR3 runs 15 residues. Germline V gives CDR1 SQVTM, CDR2 ANQGSEA. CDR3 coding DNA: TGCAGCGTTGAACCTACCACAGGGTGGGGTACTGAAGCTTTCTTT. This sequence encodes CSVEPTTGWGTEAFF.

This clonotype was picked up many times. The gene calls are TRBV20-1 and TRBJ1-5; D might be TRBD1 (6 bases). Per germline, CDR1 DFQATT and CDR2 SNEGSKA (reference sequence). The CDR3 covers 15 residues. V lost 5 bases and J 2 bases, leaving 16 bases between the germline ends. This chain's CDR3 is CSAPQQGRGNQPQHF. As DNA, the CDR3 is TGCAGTGCTCCCCAACAGGGCCGGGGCAATCAGCCCCAGCATTTT.

The chain employs TRBV3-1 and TRBJ2-7, with 8 bases identical to TRBD1. CDR1 is LGHDT and CDR2 is YNNKEL in the germline V gene (reference sequence). The J segment lost 7 bases and the V segment lost 5 bases, leaving 13 bases of the junction unmatched. This CDR3 region has 15 residues. Here the CDR3 DNA reads TGTGCCAGCAGCGCCCCGGGACAGGAAGATATTGAGCAGTACTTC. As protein: CASSAPGQEDIEQYF.

This clonotype was seen ten or more times. The genes are TRBV7-2 and TRBJ1-6; TRBD1 might be the D (6 bases). The CDR3 runs 16 residues. Trimming removed 3 bases at V and 2 bases at J, with 11 bases between. Germline lookup yields CDR1 SGHTA and CDR2 FQGNSA. The CDR3 coding sequence is TGTGCCAGCAGCTTGTTCAGGGGAACCTATAATTCACCCCTCCACTTT. The encoded protein is CASSLFRGTYNSPLHF.